This T cell receptor beta chain was obtained from a study of post-analysis software for immune sequencing data. Libraries were made from TCR beta cDNA, and they carried unique molecular identifiers. MiXCR, applied by TCRdb to the PCR reads, yields one record per CDR3 protein. The sample lists about 770,000 distinct CDR3 sequences; roughly 46% were seen once. The CDR3 contains 15 residues. V shed 7 bases and J 2 bases; nucleotides not matched to a gene: 5. As regards this clonotype: Antigen unknown.

Study-wide findings and caveats: People with multiple sclerosis had a significantly lower normalized Chao1 diversity than controls did. Patients used roughly five TRBV segments, including TRBV5-6, TRBV5-1 and TRBV20-1, more often than controls.

The chain joins TRBV12-3 or TRBV12-4 to TRBJ2-3; TRBD2 matches 11 bases. The sequencing sample was made of blood. The clonotype originates from a girl aged 5 to 17 with multiple sclerosis. For the CDR3, the DNA is TGTGCCAGCAACCGACTAGCGGGGATCACAGATACGCAGTATTTT. As protein: CASNRLAGITDTQYF.